These T cell receptor beta chains were read from a single sample in a study of cytomegalovirus exposure and HLA in healthy donors. Repertoires were generated with immunoSEQ multiplex PCR, while TCRdb's copy carries only in-frame clones and drops some. In the table there are about 120,000 clones, roughly 10% of which are singletons. Sequenced material: PBMCs. These TCRs come from a woman aged 18-29 years in good health and CMV-seropositive. The CDR3 runs from the conserved cysteine through the conserved F or W. The order of the fields is V gene, D gene, J gene, clone size, CDR3 protein, CDR3 DNA. D genes are given only for firm matches. The listing skips clone size in some rows; elsewhere it reads once, few, many or a size class.

V gene: TRBV2
D gene: TRBD1
J gene: TRBJ1-2
clone size: few
CDR3 protein: CASRAGTGVSNYGYTF
CDR3 DNA: TGTGCCAGCAGAGCCGGGACAGGGGTTTCTAACTATGGCTACACCTTC

V gene: TRBV30
D gene: NA
J gene: TRBJ2-5
clone size: few
CDR3 protein: CAWSASGETQYF
CDR3 DNA: TGTGCCTGGAGTGCCTCAGGGGAGACCCAGTACTTC

V gene: TRBV12-5
D gene: NA
J gene: TRBJ2-3
clone size: few
CDR3 protein: CASALGDLGGHTQYF
CDR3 DNA: TGTGCTAGTGCCTTAGGGGACCTGGGGGGTCATACGCAGTATTTT

V gene: TRBV9
D gene: NA
J gene: TRBJ1-5
clone size: NA
CDR3 protein: CASSAQGRGDQPQHF
CDR3 DNA: TGTGCCAGCAGCGCCCAAGGGAGGGGTGATCAGCCCCAGCATTTT

V gene: TRBV29-1
D gene: NA
J gene: TRBJ1-2
clone size: few
CDR3 protein: CSVGWEGAYGYTF
CDR3 DNA: TGCAGCGTTGGATGGGAGGGCGCCTATGGCTACACCTTC

V gene: TRBV28
D gene: TRBD2
J gene: TRBJ2-5
clone size: few
CDR3 protein: CASSYVQVAGEETQYF
CDR3 DNA: TGTGCCAGCAGTTACGTTCAAGTAGCGGGAGAGGAGACCCAGTACTTC

V gene: TRBV20-1
D gene: NA
J gene: TRBJ2-7
clone size: NA
CDR3 protein: CSAREQQGQYF
CDR3 DNA: TGCAGTGCTAGAGAGCAGCAGGGGCAGTACTTC

V gene: TRBV7-9
D gene: NA
J gene: TRBJ1-3
clone size: NA
CDR3 protein: CASRSGRNTIYF
CDR3 DNA: TGTGCCAGCAGATCGGGGAGGAACACCATATATTTT

V gene: TRBV30
D gene: NA
J gene: TRBJ2-1
clone size: few
CDR3 protein: CAWSRTSHEQFF
CDR3 DNA: TGTGCCTGGAGTCGGACAAGCCATGAGCAGTTCTTC

V gene: TRBV30
D gene: TRBD1
J gene: TRBJ2-7
clone size: NA
CDR3 protein: CAWSAQGRGQYF
CDR3 DNA: TGTGCCTGGAGTGCACAGGGGCGCGGGCAGTACTTC

V gene: TRBV30
D gene: NA
J gene: TRBJ1-1
clone size: NA
CDR3 protein: CAWSVEGWTEAFF
CDR3 DNA: TGTGCCTGGAGTGTCGAGGGTTGGACTGAAGCTTTCTTT

V gene: TRBV2
D gene: TRBD2
J gene: TRBJ2-1
clone size: few
CDR3 protein: CASRLRETPFF
CDR3 DNA: TGTGCCAGCAGATTGCGGGAGACGCCGTTCTTC

V gene: TRBV6-1
D gene: NA
J gene: TRBJ2-3
clone size: NA
CDR3 protein: CASSAGHTTSTDTQYF
CDR3 DNA: TGTGCCAGCAGTGCGGGACACACAACCTCCACAGATACGCAGTATTTT

V gene: TRBV7-9
D gene: TRBD2
J gene: TRBJ2-2
clone size: few
CDR3 protein: CASSSGTSTGELFF
CDR3 DNA: TGTGCCAGCAGCTCCGGGACTAGCACCGGGGAGCTGTTTTTT

V gene: TRBV15
D gene: TRBD2
J gene: TRBJ2-2
clone size: few
CDR3 protein: CATNGGRGSGELFF
CDR3 DNA: TGTGCCACCAACGGCGGGAGGGGTTCCGGGGAGCTGTTTTTT

V gene: TRBV29-1
D gene: NA
J gene: TRBJ1-2
clone size: NA
CDR3 protein: CSVEGLGGYTF
CDR3 DNA: TGCAGCGTTGAAGGTCTAGGAGGCTACACCTTC

V gene: TRBV9
D gene: TRBD2
J gene: TRBJ2-2
clone size: few
CDR3 protein: CASSAGLAGNGELFF
CDR3 DNA: TGTGCCAGCAGCGCGGGACTAGCGGGAAACGGGGAGCTGTTTTTT

V gene: TRBV2
D gene: NA
J gene: TRBJ1-1
clone size: NA
CDR3 protein: CASNRFTEAFF
CDR3 DNA: TGTGCCAGCAATCGGTTCACTGAAGCTTTCTTT

V gene: TRBV19
D gene: NA
J gene: TRBJ1-1
clone size: few
CDR3 protein: CASSPIRGPPEAFF
CDR3 DNA: TGTGCCAGTAGTCCAATCAGGGGCCCTCCTGAAGCTTTCTTT

V gene: TRBV7-2
D gene: NA
J gene: TRBJ2-1
clone size: NA
CDR3 protein: CASSLKVSSYNEQFF
CDR3 DNA: TGTGCCAGCAGCTTAAAAGTGAGCTCCTACAATGAGCAGTTCTTC

V gene: TRBV7-9
D gene: TRBD2
J gene: TRBJ2-5
clone size: few
CDR3 protein: CASSPPRGSGETQYF
CDR3 DNA: TGTGCCAGCAGCCCCCCCCGCGGTAGCGGGGAGACCCAGTACTTC

V gene: TRBV19
D gene: NA
J gene: TRBJ2-7
clone size: NA
CDR3 protein: CASNMAGSYEQYF
CDR3 DNA: TGTGCCAGTAATATGGCAGGGTCCTACGAGCAGTACTTC

V gene: TRBV5-1
D gene: NA
J gene: TRBJ1-2
clone size: NA
CDR3 protein: CASSFIRLDSPYNEGYTF
CDR3 DNA: TGCGCCAGCAGCTTCATAAGACTAGACAGCCCCTATAATGAGGGCTACACCTTC

V gene: TRBV5-1
D gene: TRBD2
J gene: TRBJ2-1
clone size: few
CDR3 protein: CASSVTSGRAHEQFF
CDR3 DNA: TGCGCCAGCAGCGTCACTAGCGGGAGGGCCCATGAGCAGTTCTTC

V gene: TRBV5-1
D gene: NA
J gene: TRBJ1-1
clone size: NA
CDR3 protein: CASSLDSSNTEAFF
CDR3 DNA: TGCGCCAGCAGCTTGGACAGCTCGAACACTGAAGCTTTCTTT